This passage covers 22 T cell receptor beta chains from one sample sequenced in a study of CD8 T cells in Susac syndrome. Random hexamers served to reverse transcribe roughly 0.45 to 1 ug RNA. Via MiXCR, TCRdb re-called the immunoSEQ multiplex PCR reads, giving one row per CDR3 protein. Found here are about 200,000 distinct CDR3 sequences, around 95% of them singletons; the top ten hold 0.082%. Source material: CD4+ T cells from PBMCs. Every receptor here comes from a human donor with multiple sclerosis.

This clonotype was picked up one time. The V call is TRBV4-2, the J call TRBJ1-1; TRBD1 is a possible D gene (5 bases). Deletions cut 1 base from V and 4 bases from J, with 13 bases between. This CDR3 is 15 amino acids long. Germline V gene data show CDR1 as LGHNA and CDR2 as YNFKEQ. CDR3 nucleotide sequence: TGTGCCAGCAGCCAAGGATGGGCTGGGGGCACTGAAGCTTTCTTT. Translated, it gives CASSQGWAGGTEAFF.

The chain employs TRBV12-3 or TRBV12-4 and TRBJ2-7; no firm D call. Trimming left V 6 bases short and J 0 bases short, with 6 bases between. There are 12 residues in the CDR3. As DNA, the CDR3 is TGTGCCAGCAGGTTCCACTCCTACGAGCAGTACTTC. It is translated as CASRFHSYEQYF.

The V gene is TRBV30, the J gene TRBJ1-1; the match to TRBD1 covers 7 bases. Germline V gives CDR1 GTSNPN, CDR2 SVGIG (reference sequence). Trimming cost V 1 base and J 0 bases; bases outside gene matches: 5. The CDR3 contains 15 residues. As DNA, the CDR3 is TGTGCCTGGAGTGGGAAGGGGACAGTGAACACTGAAGCTTTCTTT. This gives the protein CAWSGKGTVNTEAFF.

This clonotype was observed once. The chain uses TRBV27 and TRBJ2-1, with 8 bases fitting TRBD1. The ends lost 3 bases at V and 2 bases at J; junction bases unmatched: 3. The CDR3 has 15 amino acids. Germline CDR1 is MNHEY and CDR2 is SMNVEV (reference sequence). CDR3 nucleotides: TGTGCCAGCAGTTTCGGACAGGGAACCTACAATGAGCAGTTCTTC. Its translation: CASSFGQGTYNEQFF.

This chain links TRBV7-9 with TRBJ2-1, with a possible D match to TRBD1 (5 bases). The ends were cut back, 5 bases at V and 12 bases at J, with 14 bases in the middle. CDR1 SEHNR and CDR2 FQNEAQ come from the germline V gene (reference sequence). CDR3 length: 12 residues. CDR3 sequence (DNA): TGTGCCAGCAGCCGGACCGTCGACAGGCAGTTCTTC. Translated, it gives CASSRTVDRQFF.

This chain joins TRBV11-1 and TRBJ2-3, with 11 bases matching TRBD2. The germline V gene encodes CDR1 SGHAT and CDR2 FQDESV (reference sequence). V was pared by 4 bases and J by 8 bases, with 11 bases of the junction left unmatched. This CDR3 region has 16 residues. The CDR3, as DNA: TGTGCCAGCAGCTCCGGACTAGCGGGTACCCCGGGTACGCAGTATTTT. This sequence encodes CASSSGLAGTPGTQYF.

This clonotype has only a few counts. The chain combines TRBV18 with TRBJ1-2, with 7 bases that match TRBD1. With 6 bases clipped from V and 7 bases from J, the junction kept 8 bases outside the gene matches. Germline V gives CDR1 KGHSH, CDR2 LQKENI. This CDR3 spans 13 amino acids. CDR3 in amino acids: CASSPTGDGGYTF. The CDR3 DNA sequence: TGTGCCAGCTCCCCAACAGGGGACGGTGGCTACACCTTC.

The chain combines TRBV29-1 with TRBJ1-2; TRBD1 aligns across 11 bases. The CDR3 totals 14 residues. The germline V gene encodes CDR1 SQVTM and CDR2 ANQGSEA. The V and J ends lost 1 base and 7 bases, in that order; junction bases with no gene match: 5. CDR3 region: CSVEVGQGAGGYTF. CDR3 coding DNA: TGCAGCGTTGAAGTAGGACAGGGGGCGGGTGGCTACACCTTC.

This chain uses TRBV20-1 with TRBJ2-7, with D tentatively TRBD1 (5 bases). Looked up from germline, CDR1 is DFQATT and CDR2 is SNEGSKA (reference sequence). The V end was cut by 6 bases, the J end by 0 bases, with 15 bases between. The CDR3 extends over 14 amino acids. CDR3 nucleotide sequence: TGCAGTGCGGTAGGTCGCAGGGACTCCTACGAGCAGTACTTC. Translation gives CSAVGRRDSYEQYF.

The gene calls are TRBV9 and TRBJ1-6; no clear D gene. The CDR3 is made up of 14 amino acids. V lost 0 bases to trimming and J lost 5 bases, with 6 bases between them. CDR1 and CDR2 (germline): SGDLS, YYNGEE. CDR3 sequence (DNA): TGTGCCAGCAGCGTAGGGCAGGATAATTCACCCCTCCACTTT. This translates into CASSVGQDNSPLHF.

The chain is built from TRBV24-1 and TRBJ1-1; D remains unclear. Trimming stripped 4 bases from V and 6 bases from J, with 11 bases between. Per the germline V gene, CDR1 is KGHDR and CDR2 is SFDVKD. CDR3 length: 13 residues. CDR3 amino acids: CATSDPVKAEAFF. The CDR3, as DNA: TGTGCCACCAGTGACCCGGTCAAGGCTGAAGCTTTCTTT.

The V and J genes are TRBV2 and TRBJ1-2; TRBD1 might be the D (5 bases). The CDR3 is made up of 12 amino acids. Germline CDR1 is SNHLY and CDR2 is FYNNEI. V gave up 4 bases and J gave up 13 bases, with 16 bases separating them. The CDR3 protein is CASSALMGPGTF. The CDR3 region has the DNA TGTGCCAGCAGTGCTTTAATGGGGCCAGGCACCTTC.

The rearrangement links TRBV20-1 to TRBJ2-1; 13 bases agree with TRBD2. Germline V gene sequence: CDR1 DFQATT, CDR2 SNEGSKA (reference sequence). CDR3 size: 14 residues. Germline trimming cut 6 bases from V and 5 bases from J; bases unmatched to any gene: 4. The CDR3 DNA is TGCAGTGCCGCCGGACTAGCGGGGGACAATGAGCAGTTCTTC. Protein product: CSAAGLAGDNEQFF.

The rearrangement uses TRBV11-2 and TRBJ1-2, with D possibly TRBD1 on 5 matching bases. The CDR3 totals 15 residues. Trimming took 5 bases from V and 2 from J, leaving 15 bases between them. CDR1 and CDR2 (germline): SGHAT, FQNNGV. The CDR3 coding sequence is TGTGCCAGCAGCCCGTCCTTCGGGGCCAACTATGGCTACACCTTC. This gives the protein CASSPSFGANYGYTF.

J is TRBJ1-5 and V is TRBV30; possible D gene TRBD1, 6 bases. This CDR3 spans 14 amino acids. V lost 2 bases, J lost 4 bases, and 12 bases lay in between. Germline CDR1 is GTSNPN and CDR2 is SVGIG (reference sequence). CDR3 sequence: CAWSPGQRNQPQHF. Written as DNA, the CDR3 is TGTGCCTGGAGTCCGGGACAAAGAAATCAGCCCCAGCATTTT.

This clonotype was detected only once. The gene calls are TRBV7-8 and TRBJ2-2, with D hard to call. The CDR3 sequence is 13 residues long. Deletions cut 0 bases from V and 8 bases from J, with 7 bases between. Germline-derived CDR1 and CDR2 are SGHVS and FQNEAQ. The CDR3 coding sequence is TGTGCCAGCAGCTTAGCGCTGAGGGGGGAGCTGTTTTTT. It yields the protein CASSLALRGELFF.

The CDR3 reads CASSYEGLERRKQFF. The CDR3, as DNA: TGTGCCAGCAGTTACGAGGGGTTGGAGAGACGTAAGCAGTTCTTC. V usage is TRBV6-5 and J usage is TRBJ2-1, with D perhaps assigned TRBD1 or TRBD2 (5 bases each). V was pared by 2 bases and J by 11 bases, with 19 bases between. Germline CDR1 is MNHEY and CDR2 is SVGAGI. The CDR3 has 15 residues.

The chain couples TRBV7-3 to TRBJ2-7; D remains ambiguous. V was shortened by 0 bases and J by 4 bases, with 16 bases between the two germline ends. The germline gives CDR1 SGHTA, CDR2 FQGTGA. The CDR3 has 16 amino acids. CDR3 protein: CASSLTASASTYEQYF. The CDR3 DNA follows: TGTGCCAGCAGCTTAACCGCCAGTGCCTCGACTTACGAGCAGTACTTC. The full variable domain, completed using reference TRBV7-3 and TRBJ2-7, is GAGVSQTPSNKVTEKGKYVELRCDPISGHTALYWYRQSLGQGPEFLIYFQGTGAADDSGLPNDRFFAVRPEGSVSTLKIQRTERGDSAVYLCASSLTASASTYEQYFGPGTRLTVT.

The chain recombines TRBV2 with TRBJ1-6; TRBD1 might be the D (6 bases). The CDR3 has 17 amino acids. The germline V gene has CDR1 SNHLY and CDR2 FYNNEI. Trimming stripped 3 bases from V and 9 bases from J, with 21 bases between. CDR3: CASSDYAWRDTSSPLHF. CDR3 coding DNA: TGTGCCAGCAGTGATTACGCGTGGAGGGACACAAGTTCACCCCTCCACTTT.

The table lists this clonotype with a count of one. CDR3 in amino acids: CASGWSQGLGTDTQYF. CDR3 bases: TGTGCTAGTGGTTGGTCACAAGGGCTTGGCACAGATACGCAGTATTTT. The rearrangement links TRBV12-5 to TRBJ2-3; no firm D call. Between the trimmed V and J ends, which lost 4 bases and 1 base, there was a span of 15 bases. In germline, CDR1 is LGHNT, CDR2 FRNRAP. This CDR3 comprises 16 residues.

V usage is TRBV15 and J usage is TRBJ2-6, with unresolved D. Germline assignment: CDR1 LNHNV and CDR2 YYDKDF (reference sequence). This CDR3 region has 15 residues. The V and J ends lost 0 bases and 0 bases respectively, with 3 bases between them. CDR3 sequence: CATSRDRSGANVLTF. For the CDR3, the DNA is TGTGCCACCAGCAGAGATCGCTCTGGGGCCAACGTCCTGACTTTC.

With regard to this clonotype: A read error may account for a junction end that differs from germline. This chain uses TRBV3-1 with TRBJ2-5; the D gene is possibly TRBD2 (5 bases). CDR1 and CDR2 (germline): LGHDT, YNNKEL (reference sequence). The CDR3 has 13 residues. The CDR3 sequence: CASSLSKGRERRF. The CDR3 coding sequence is TGTGCCAGCAGCCTTTCTAAGGGAAGAGAGCGGAGATTC.